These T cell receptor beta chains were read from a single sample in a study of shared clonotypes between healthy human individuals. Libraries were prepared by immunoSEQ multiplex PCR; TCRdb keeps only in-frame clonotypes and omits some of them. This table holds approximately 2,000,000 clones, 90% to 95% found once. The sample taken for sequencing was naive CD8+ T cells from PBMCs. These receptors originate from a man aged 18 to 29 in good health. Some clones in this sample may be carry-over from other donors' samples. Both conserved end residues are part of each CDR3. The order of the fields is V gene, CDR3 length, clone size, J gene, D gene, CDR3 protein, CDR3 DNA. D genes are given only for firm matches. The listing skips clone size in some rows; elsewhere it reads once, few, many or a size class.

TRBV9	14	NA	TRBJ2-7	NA	CASSVRGGPYEQYF	TGTGCCAGCAGCGTAAGGGGCGGTCCCTACGAGCAGTACTTC
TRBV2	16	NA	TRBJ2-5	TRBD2	CASSEWGLAAEETQYF	TGTGCCAGCAGTGAATGGGGACTAGCGGCGGAAGAGACCCAGTACTTC
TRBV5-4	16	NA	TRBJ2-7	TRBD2	CASSSPGASGSYEQYF	TGTGCCAGCAGCTCACCGGGGGCTAGCGGGAGCTACGAGCAGTACTTC
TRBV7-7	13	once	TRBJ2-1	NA	CASSPLGTNEQFF	TGTGCCAGCAGCCCCCTAGGTACCAATGAGCAGTTCTTC
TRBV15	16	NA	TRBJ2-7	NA	CATSRDMGGGTHEQYF	TGTGCCACCAGCAGAGATATGGGAGGGGGCACCCACGAGCAGTACTTC
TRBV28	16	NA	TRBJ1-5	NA	CASSLSRGLSNQPQHF	TGTGCCAGCAGTTTAAGCAGGGGACTAAGCAATCAGCCCCAGCATTTT
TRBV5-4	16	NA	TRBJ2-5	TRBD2	CASSILAGGLQETQYF	TGTGCCAGCAGCATTTTAGCGGGAGGCCTCCAAGAGACCCAGTACTTC
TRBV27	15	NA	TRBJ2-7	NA	CASSSRTGYSYEQYF	TGTGCCAGCAGTTCCCGGACCGGGTACTCCTACGAGCAGTACTTC
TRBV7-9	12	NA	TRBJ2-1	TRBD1	CASSSTGGEQFF	TGTGCCAGCAGCTCAACAGGGGGTGAGCAGTTCTTC
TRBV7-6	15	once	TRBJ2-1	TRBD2	CASRAGRLAGNEQFF	TGTGCCAGCAGAGCGGGAAGACTAGCGGGCAATGAGCAGTTCTTC
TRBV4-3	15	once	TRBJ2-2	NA	CASSQGLASTGELFF	TGCGCCAGCAGCCAGGGCCTAGCTAGCACCGGGGAGCTGTTTTTT
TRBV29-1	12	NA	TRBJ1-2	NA	CSVRALPYGYTF	TGCAGCGTGAGGGCCTTACCCTATGGCTACACCTTC
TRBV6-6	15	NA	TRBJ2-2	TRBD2	CASGGEPTNTGELFF	TGTGCCAGCGGGGGGGAACCGACGAACACCGGGGAGCTGTTTTTT
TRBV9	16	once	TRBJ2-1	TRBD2	CASSVVGTSVFDEQFF	TGTGCCAGCAGCGTAGTGGGGACTAGCGTCTTCGATGAGCAGTTCTTC
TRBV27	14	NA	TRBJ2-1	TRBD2	CASSWGRVHNEQFF	TGTGCCAGCAGTTGGGGGAGGGTCCACAATGAGCAGTTCTTC
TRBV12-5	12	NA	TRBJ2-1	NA	CASGLHREEQFF	TGTGCTAGTGGTTTGCACCGGGAGGAGCAGTTCTTC
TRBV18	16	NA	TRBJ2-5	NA	CASSPPGAWYQETQYF	TGTGCCAGCTCACCACCCGGAGCTTGGTACCAAGAGACCCAGTACTTC
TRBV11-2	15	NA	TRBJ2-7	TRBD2	CASSFDSGSSYEQYF	TGTGCCAGCAGCTTCGATAGCGGGAGCTCCTACGAGCAGTACTTC
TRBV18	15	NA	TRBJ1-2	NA	CASSPGRDPAYGYTF	TGTGCCAGCTCACCCGGAAGGGACCCGGCCTATGGCTACACCTTC
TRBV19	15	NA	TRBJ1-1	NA	CASSIGQRGFTEAFF	TGTGCCAGTAGTATAGGTCAGAGGGGGTTTACTGAAGCTTTCTTT
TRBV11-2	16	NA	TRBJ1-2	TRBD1	CASSLGQGTTNYGYTF	TGTGCCAGCAGCTTAGGACAGGGGACTACTAACTATGGCTACACCTTC
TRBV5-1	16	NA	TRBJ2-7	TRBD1	CASSSPGQGISYEQYF	TGCGCCAGCAGCTCCCCGGGACAGGGGATCTCCTACGAGCAGTACTTC
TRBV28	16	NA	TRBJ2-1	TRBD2	CASRRETSGLGYEQFF	TGTGCCAGCAGGCGAGAGACTAGCGGTCTGGGGTATGAGCAGTTCTTC
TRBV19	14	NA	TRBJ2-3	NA	CASRRQPNTDTQYF	TGTGCCAGTAGGAGACAGCCCAACACAGATACGCAGTATTTT
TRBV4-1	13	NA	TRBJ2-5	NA	CASSQGVVETQYF	TGCGCCAGCAGCCAAGGAGTCGTGGAGACCCAGTACTTC
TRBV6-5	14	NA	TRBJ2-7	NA	CASSYSFGDYEQYF	TGTGCCAGCAGTTACTCATTCGGAGACTACGAGCAGTACTTC
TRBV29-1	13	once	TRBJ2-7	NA	CSGKAGDAWEQYF	TGCAGCGGCAAAGCAGGGGACGCATGGGAGCAGTACTTC
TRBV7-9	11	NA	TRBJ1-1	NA	CASSGGREPLF	TGTGCCAGCAGCGGTGGGAGGGAGCCTCTCTTT
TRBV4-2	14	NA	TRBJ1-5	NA	CASSFWGRNQPQHF	TGTGCCAGCAGCTTTTGGGGGCGCAATCAGCCCCAGCATTTT
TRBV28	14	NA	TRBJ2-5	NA	CASSKMGGLETQYF	TGTGCCAGCAGTAAAATGGGAGGTCTGGAGACCCAGTACTTC
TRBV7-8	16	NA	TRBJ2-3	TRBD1	CASSLPRDSRTDTQYF	TGTGCCAGCAGCTTACCCCGGGACAGCCGCACAGATACGCAGTATTTT
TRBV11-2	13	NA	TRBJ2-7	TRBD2	CASSPWTRGEQYF	TGTGCCAGCAGCCCCTGGACTAGGGGCGAGCAGTACTTC
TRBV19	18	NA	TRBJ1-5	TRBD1	CASSIGGGTGGGRQPQHF	TGTGCCAGTAGTATAGGAGGAGGGACAGGGGGTGGTCGTCAGCCCCAGCATTTT
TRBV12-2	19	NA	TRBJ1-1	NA	CASRLAECVAGDLNTEAFF	TGTGCAAGTCGCTTAGCGGAATGTGTTGCAGGGGACTTGAACACTGAAGCTTTCTTT
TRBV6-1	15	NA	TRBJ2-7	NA	CASCGMRAPLIEQYF	TGTGCCAGCTGTGGAATGAGGGCGCCCCTAATCGAGCAGTACTTC
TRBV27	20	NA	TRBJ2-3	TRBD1	CASSYNRDRETDPSTDTQYF	TGTGCCAGCAGTTATAATAGGGACAGGGAGACCGATCCTAGCACAGATACGCAGTATTTT
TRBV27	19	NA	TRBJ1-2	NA	CASSLVPTIPGAPNYGYTF	TGTGCCAGCAGTTTAGTTCCCACCATACCAGGGGCACCCAACTATGGCTACACCTTC
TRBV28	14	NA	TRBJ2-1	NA	CASSFSVGLNEQFF	TGTGCCAGCAGTTTTAGTGTGGGCCTTAATGAGCAGTTCTTC
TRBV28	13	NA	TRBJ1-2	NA	CASRYQGTFGYTF	TGTGCCAGCAGATACCAGGGGACCTTTGGCTACACCTTC
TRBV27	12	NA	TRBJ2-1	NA	CASSFRQDEQFF	TGTGCCAGCAGTTTTCGACAGGATGAGCAGTTCTTC
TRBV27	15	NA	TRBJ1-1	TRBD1	CASRPERTGYTEAFF	TGTGCCAGCAGGCCTGAACGGACAGGCTACACTGAAGCTTTCTTT
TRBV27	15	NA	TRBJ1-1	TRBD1	CASSSHRGLNTEAFF	TGTGCCAGCAGTTCCCACAGGGGCCTGAACACTGAAGCTTTCTTT
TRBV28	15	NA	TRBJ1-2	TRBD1	CASSSGQGIGGGYTF	TGTGCCAGCAGTTCGGGACAGGGGATCGGCGGTGGCTACACCTTC
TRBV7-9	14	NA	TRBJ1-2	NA	CASSLVGLMGGYTF	TGTGCCAGCAGCTTAGTAGGGCTGATGGGAGGCTACACCTTC
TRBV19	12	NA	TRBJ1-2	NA	CASREGRVGYTF	TGTGCCAGTAGGGAGGGGCGTGTTGGCTACACCTTC
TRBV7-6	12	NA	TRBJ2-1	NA	CASSLALNEQFF	TGTGCCAGCAGCTTAGCGCTCAATGAGCAGTTCTTC
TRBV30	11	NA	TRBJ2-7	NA	CAWAERGEQYF	TGTGCCTGGGCAGAGAGGGGCGAGCAGTACTTC